This TCR beta chain was obtained from a study of cytomegalovirus exposure and HLA in healthy donors. Overall study context: An earlier analysis identified under 130 million unique TCR beta sequences in about 200 million T cells.

Findings of the study overall: A classifier reportedly called cytomegalovirus status with high sensitivity and specificity. Cytomegalovirus-associated TCR beta chains were listed, numbering under 200. Presence/absence analysis assumed near-uniform sequencing depth across donors.

Vbeta (60) and Jbeta (13) primers were used in the PCR. Profiled with immunoSEQ multiplex PCR; TCRdb holds only in-frame clones, not every one. The sample records some 190,000 clones, 76% being singletons. In the case of this clone: Its target is not known.

Material: PBMCs. This sequence originates from a man between 18 and 35 years old in good health and CMV-seronegative.

Here the CDR3 reads CASSPFLKGETQYF. The CDR3, as DNA: TGCGCCAGCAGCCCTTTCTTAAAGGGGGAGACCCAGTACTTC. The J gene is TRBJ2-5, the V gene TRBV5-1; tentatively, D is TRBD1 (5 bases). This CDR3 is 14 amino acids long. Germline values: CDR1 SGHRS, CDR2 YFSETQ. Trimming pared 4 bases from V and 5 bases from J, leaving 15 bases between.